This T cell receptor (beta chain) was captured by sequencing in a study of blood T cell repertoires in COVID-19. In the study overall: The origin of the acute and convalescent COVID-19 samples was the United States, Italy and Spain. PBMCs, B-cell-depleted T cells, or T cells provided the cDNA or gDNA that made up the material.

Germline CDR1 SGHRS, CDR2 YFSETQ. With 2 bases clipped from V and 5 bases from J, the junction kept 6 bases outside the gene matches. The length of the CDR3 is 15 residues. Authors' analysis steps: Cell counts per sample came from amplifying reference gene primers. The table came from immunoSEQ multiplex PCR; TCRdb's copy has only in-frame clones and leaves some out. That table gives V, J and clone size, and the DNA gave D and trimming. This sample has about 58,000 clones, with roughly 86% found just once. V usage is TRBV5-1 and J usage is TRBJ2-1, with 8 bases that match TRBD2. Sequenced: peripheral blood. The sequence came from a human donor with active COVID-19. The donor label of this sample is uncertain. This chain's CDR3 is CASSFGRGGHNEQFF. The DNA of the CDR3 is TGCGCCAGCAGCTTCGGGAGGGGGGGACACAATGAGCAGTTCTTC.